This TCR beta chain derives from a study of T cell responses to AZD1222 COVID-19 vaccine. Looking at the study overall: Second-dose recipients at about 4 or about 12 weeks were treated as one pooled group. Study results and limitations: Most donors were white British, females outnumbered males, and clonal diversity was possibly underestimated. Nearly half of the spike-specific TCRs reportedly recognize variant regions that carry no mutations. In all cases, repertoires were sampled only after the peak T cell response.

Details on this clone: No antigen is known for it.

Germline lookup yields CDR1 SGHAT and CDR2 FQNNGV. CDR3 size: 15 residues. V gave up 0 bases and J gave up 0 bases, with 9 bases separating them. Generated by immunoSEQ multiplex PCR, the TCRdb table keeps only in-frame clones and is missing some. This sample has more than 140,000 clones, with 89% found just once. Source: peripheral blood, taken on day 0 of AZD1222 vaccination. The chain combines TRBV11-2 with TRBJ2-7; weak D call: TRBD1 (5 bases). The source is an adult in good health. In DNA form, the CDR3 reads TGTGCCAGCAGCTTAGACAGGGTCCCCTCCTACGAGCAGTACTTC. This sequence encodes CASSLDRVPSYEQYF.